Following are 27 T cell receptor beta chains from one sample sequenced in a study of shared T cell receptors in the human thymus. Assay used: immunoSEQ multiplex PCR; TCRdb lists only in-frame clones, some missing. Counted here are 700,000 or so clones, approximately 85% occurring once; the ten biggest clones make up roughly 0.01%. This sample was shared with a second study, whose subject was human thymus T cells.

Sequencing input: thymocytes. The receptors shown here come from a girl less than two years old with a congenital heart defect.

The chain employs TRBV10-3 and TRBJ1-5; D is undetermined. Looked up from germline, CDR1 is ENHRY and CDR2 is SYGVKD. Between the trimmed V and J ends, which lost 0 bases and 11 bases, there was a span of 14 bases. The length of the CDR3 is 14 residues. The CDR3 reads CAISESLGGEAQHF. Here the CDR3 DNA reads TGTGCCATCAGTGAGTCGCTGGGAGGAGAGGCCCAGCATTTT.

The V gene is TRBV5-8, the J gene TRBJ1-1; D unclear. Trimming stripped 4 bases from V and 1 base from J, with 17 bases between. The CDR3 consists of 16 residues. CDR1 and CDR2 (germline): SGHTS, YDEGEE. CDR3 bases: TGTGCCAGCAGCCTGACAACTTTAGAACAGAACACTGAAGCTTTCTTT. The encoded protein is CASSLTTLEQNTEAFF.

The CDR3: CASSHYRTGLDSYEQYF. For the CDR3, the DNA is TGCGCCAGCAGCCATTATCGGACGGGACTAGATTCCTACGAGCAGTACTTC. This chain joins TRBV4-3 and TRBJ2-7; TRBD2 matches 8 bases. Germline values: CDR1 LGHNA, CDR2 YSLEER. The ends lost 3 bases at V and 1 base at J; junction bases unmatched: 11. The length of the CDR3 is 17 residues.

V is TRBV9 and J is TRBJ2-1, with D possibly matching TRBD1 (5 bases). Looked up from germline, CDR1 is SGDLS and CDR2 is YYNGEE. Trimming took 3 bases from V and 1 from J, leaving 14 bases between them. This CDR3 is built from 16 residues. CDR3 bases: TGTGCCAGCAGCGCCAAACCTCAGGGTTCCTACAATGAGCAGTTCTTC. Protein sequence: CASSAKPQGSYNEQFF. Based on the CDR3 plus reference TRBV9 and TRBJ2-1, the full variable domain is DSGVTQTPKHLITATGQRVTLRCSPRSGDLSVYWYQQSLDQGLQFLIQYYNGEERAKGNILERFSAQQFPDLHSELNLSSLELGDSALYFCASSAKPQGSYNEQFFGPGTRLTVL.

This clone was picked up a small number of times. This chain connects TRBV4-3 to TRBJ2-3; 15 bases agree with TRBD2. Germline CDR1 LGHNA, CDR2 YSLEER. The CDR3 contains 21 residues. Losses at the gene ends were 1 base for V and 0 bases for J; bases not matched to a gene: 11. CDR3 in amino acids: CASSQGPGTSGGLGSTDTQYF. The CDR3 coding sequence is TGCGCCAGCAGCCAAGGGCCCGGGACTAGCGGGGGGTTAGGTAGCACAGATACGCAGTATTTT.

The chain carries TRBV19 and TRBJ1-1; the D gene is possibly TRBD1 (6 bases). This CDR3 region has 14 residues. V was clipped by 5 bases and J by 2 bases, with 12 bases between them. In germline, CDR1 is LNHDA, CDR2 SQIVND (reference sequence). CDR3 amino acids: CASSHPGANTEAFF. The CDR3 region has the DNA TGTGCCAGTAGTCACCCAGGGGCTAACACTGAAGCTTTCTTT.

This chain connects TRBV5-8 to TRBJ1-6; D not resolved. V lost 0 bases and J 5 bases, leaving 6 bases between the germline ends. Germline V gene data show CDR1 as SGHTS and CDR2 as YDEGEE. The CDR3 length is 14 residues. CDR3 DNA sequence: TGTGCCAGCAGCTTGGGGCAGGATAATTCACCCCTCCACTTT. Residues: CASSLGQDNSPLHF.

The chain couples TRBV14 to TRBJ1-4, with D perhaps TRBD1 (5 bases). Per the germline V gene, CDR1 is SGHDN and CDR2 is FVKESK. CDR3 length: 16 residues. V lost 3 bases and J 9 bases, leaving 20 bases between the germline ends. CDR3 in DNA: TGTGCCAGCAGCCACCCCCGTGGGGCGCACCTGAAAAAACTGTTTTTT. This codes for CASSHPRGAHLKKLFF. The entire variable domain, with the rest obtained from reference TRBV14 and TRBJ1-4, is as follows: EAGVTQFPSHSVIEKGQTVTLRCDPISGHDNLYWYRRVMGKEIKFLLHFVKESKQDESGMPNNRFLAERTGGTYSTLKVQPAELEDSGVYFCASSHPRGAHLKKLFFGSGTQLSVL.

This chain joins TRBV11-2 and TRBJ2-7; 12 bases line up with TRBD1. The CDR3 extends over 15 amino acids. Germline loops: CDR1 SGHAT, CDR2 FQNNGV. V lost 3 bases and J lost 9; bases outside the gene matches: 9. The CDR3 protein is CASSFGDRGLGVQYF. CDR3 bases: TGTGCCAGCAGCTTTGGGGACAGGGGGCTTGGGGTGCAGTACTTC.

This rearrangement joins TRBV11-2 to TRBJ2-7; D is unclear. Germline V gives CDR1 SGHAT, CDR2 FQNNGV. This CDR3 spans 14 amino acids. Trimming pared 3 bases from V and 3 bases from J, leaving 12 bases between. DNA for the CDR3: TGTGCCAGCAGCTTCAAGGTCGAGGACTACGAGCAGTACTTC. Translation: CASSFKVEDYEQYF.

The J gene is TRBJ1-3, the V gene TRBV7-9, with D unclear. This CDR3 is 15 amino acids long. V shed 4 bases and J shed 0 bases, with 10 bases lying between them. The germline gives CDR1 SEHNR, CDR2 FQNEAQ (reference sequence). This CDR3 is CASSSPGFSGNTIYF. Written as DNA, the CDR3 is TGTGCCAGCAGCTCCCCAGGTTTCTCTGGAAACACCATATATTTT.

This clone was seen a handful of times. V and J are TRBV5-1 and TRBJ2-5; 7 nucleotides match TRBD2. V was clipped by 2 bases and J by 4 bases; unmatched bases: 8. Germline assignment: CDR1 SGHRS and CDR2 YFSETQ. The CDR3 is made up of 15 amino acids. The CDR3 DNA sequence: TGCGCCAGCAGCTTTGCTTCTCCTAGCGGAGAGACCCAGTACTTC. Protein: CASSFASPSGETQYF.

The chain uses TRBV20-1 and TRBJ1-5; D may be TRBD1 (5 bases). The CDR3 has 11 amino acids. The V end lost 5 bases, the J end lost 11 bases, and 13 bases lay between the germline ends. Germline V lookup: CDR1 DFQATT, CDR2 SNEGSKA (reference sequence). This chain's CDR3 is CSALRGSSQHF. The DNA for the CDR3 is TGCAGTGCTCTGCGGGGCAGCTCCCAGCATTTT.

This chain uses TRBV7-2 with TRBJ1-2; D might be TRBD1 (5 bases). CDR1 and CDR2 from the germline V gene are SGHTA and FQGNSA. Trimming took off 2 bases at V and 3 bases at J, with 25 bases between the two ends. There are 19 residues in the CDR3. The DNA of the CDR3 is TGTGCCAGCAGCTTATCAGCAGGGAAAGCCGGCAGTGCTTACTATGGCTACACCTTC. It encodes CASSLSAGKAGSAYYGYTF.

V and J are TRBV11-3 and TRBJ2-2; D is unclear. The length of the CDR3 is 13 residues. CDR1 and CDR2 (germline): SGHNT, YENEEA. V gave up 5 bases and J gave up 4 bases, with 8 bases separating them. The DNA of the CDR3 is TGTGCCAGCAGCCGACTCAGCACCGGGGAGCTGTTTTTT. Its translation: CASSRLSTGELFF.

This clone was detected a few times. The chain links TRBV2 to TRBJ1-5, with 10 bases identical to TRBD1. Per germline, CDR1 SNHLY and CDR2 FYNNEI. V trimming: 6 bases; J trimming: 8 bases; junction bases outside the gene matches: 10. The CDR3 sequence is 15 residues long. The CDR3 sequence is CASSILRDRGEPQHF. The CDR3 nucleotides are TGTGCCAGCAGCATCCTACGGGACAGGGGAGAGCCCCAGCATTTT.

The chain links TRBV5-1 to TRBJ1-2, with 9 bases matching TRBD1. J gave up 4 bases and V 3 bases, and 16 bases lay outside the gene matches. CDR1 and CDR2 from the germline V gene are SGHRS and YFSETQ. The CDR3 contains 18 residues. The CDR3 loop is CASSCGRPRDRASYGYTF. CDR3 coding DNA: TGCGCCAGCAGCTGCGGGCGCCCCCGGGACAGGGCGAGCTATGGCTACACCTTC. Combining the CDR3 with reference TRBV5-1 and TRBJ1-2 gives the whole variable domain KAGVTQTPRYLIKTRGQQVTLSCSPISGHRSVSWYQQTPGQGLQFLFEYFSETQRNKGNFPGRFSGRQFSNSRSEMNVSTLELGDSALYLCASSCGRPRDRASYGYTFGSGTRLTVV.

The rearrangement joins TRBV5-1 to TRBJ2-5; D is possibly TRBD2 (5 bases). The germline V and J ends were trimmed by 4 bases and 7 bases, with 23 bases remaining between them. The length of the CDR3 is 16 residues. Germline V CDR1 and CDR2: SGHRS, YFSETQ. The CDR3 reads CASSMPAESGKGTQYF. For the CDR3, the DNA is TGCGCCAGCAGCATGCCCGCTGAGTCGGGGAAAGGGACCCAGTACTTC. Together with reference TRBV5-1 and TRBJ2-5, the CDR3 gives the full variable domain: KAGVTQTPRYLIKTRGQQVTLSCSPISGHRSVSWYQQTPGQGLQFLFEYFSETQRNKGNFPGRFSGRQFSNSRSEMNVSTLELGDSALYLCASSMPAESGKGTQYFGPGTRLLVL.

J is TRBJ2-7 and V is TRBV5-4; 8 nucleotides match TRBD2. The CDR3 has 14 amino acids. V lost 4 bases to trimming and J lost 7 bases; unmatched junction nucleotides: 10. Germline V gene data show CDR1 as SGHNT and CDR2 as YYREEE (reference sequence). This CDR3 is CASSLTGGVREQYF. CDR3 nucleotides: TGTGCCAGCAGCCTCACCGGGGGGGTACGGGAGCAGTACTTC.

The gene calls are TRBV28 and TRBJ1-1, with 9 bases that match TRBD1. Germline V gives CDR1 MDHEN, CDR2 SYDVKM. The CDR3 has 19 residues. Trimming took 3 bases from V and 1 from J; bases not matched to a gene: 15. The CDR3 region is CASSFQYPQRDRANTEAFF. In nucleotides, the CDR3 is TGTGCCAGCAGTTTTCAATATCCACAAAGGGACAGGGCGAACACTGAAGCTTTCTTT. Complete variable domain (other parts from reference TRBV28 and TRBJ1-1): DVKVTQSSRYLVKRTGEKVFLECVQDMDHENMFWYRQDPGLGLRLIYFSYDVKMKEKGDIPEGYSVSREKKERFSLILESASTNQTSMYLCASSFQYPQRDRANTEAFFGQGTRLTVV.

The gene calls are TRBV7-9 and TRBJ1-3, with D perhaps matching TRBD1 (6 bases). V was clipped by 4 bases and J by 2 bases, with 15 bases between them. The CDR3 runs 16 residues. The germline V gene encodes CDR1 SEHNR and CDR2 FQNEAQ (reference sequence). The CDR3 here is CASSSRQVFAGNTIYF. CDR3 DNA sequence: TGTGCCAGCAGCTCCCGACAGGTCTTTGCTGGAAACACCATATATTTT. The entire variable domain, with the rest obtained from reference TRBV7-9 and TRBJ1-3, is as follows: DTGVSQNPRHKITKRGQNVTFRCDPISEHNRLYWYRQTLGQGPEFLTYFQNEAQLEKSRLLSDRFSAERPKGSFSTLEIQRTEQGDSAMYLCASSSRQVFAGNTIYFGEGSWLTVV.

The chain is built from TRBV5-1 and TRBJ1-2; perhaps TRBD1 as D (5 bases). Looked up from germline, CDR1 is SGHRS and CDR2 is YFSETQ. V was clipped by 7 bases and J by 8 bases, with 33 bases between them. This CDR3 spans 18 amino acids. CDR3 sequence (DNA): TGCGCCAGCCGAGCCTCTTATGTTGGGGCTCCCTCTCATTTGGGCTACACCTTC. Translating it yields CASRASYVGAPSHLGYTF.

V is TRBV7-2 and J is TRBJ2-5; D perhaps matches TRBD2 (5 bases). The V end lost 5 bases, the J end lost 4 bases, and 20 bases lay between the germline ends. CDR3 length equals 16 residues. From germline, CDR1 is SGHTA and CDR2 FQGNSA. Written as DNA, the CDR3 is TGTGCCAGCAGCGGAGGACCTCCGGGGATGGGAGAGACCCAGTACTTC. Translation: CASSGGPPGMGETQYF.

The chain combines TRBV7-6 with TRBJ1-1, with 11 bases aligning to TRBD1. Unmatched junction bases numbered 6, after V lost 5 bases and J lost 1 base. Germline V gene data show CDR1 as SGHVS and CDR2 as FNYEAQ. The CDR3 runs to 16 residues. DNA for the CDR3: TGTGCCAGCAGCCCCCCGGGACAGGGGGGGAACACTGAAGCTTTCTTT. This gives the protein CASSPPGQGGNTEAFF.

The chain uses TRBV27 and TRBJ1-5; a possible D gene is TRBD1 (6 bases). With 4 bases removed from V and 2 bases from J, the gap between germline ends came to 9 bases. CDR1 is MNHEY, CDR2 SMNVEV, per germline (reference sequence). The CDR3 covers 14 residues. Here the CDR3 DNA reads TGTGCCAGCAGTTCAGGGGCCTGCAATCAGCCCCAGCATTTT. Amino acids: CASSSGACNQPQHF.

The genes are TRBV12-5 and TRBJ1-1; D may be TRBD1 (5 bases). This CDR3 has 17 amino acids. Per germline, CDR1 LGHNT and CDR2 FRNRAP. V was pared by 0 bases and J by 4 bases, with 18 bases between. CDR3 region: CASGLVPHPTQGTEAFF. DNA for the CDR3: TGTGCTAGTGGTTTGGTTCCTCATCCGACCCAGGGCACTGAAGCTTTCTTT.

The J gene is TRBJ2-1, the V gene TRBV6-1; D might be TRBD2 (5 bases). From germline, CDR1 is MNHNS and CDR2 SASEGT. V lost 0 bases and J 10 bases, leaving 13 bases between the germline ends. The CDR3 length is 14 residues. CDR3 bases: TGTGCCAGCAGTGAAGCGCGAAGCGGCGGCGAGCAGTTCTTC. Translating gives CASSEARSGGEQFF.